This T cell receptor (beta chain) was recorded in a study of CD8+ T cells in alopecia areata. The CDR3 has 14 residues. Reverse transcribed after extraction, RNA yielded cDNA as the sequencing template. Produced via immunoSEQ multiplex PCR; TCRdb's table is partial and in-frame only. Here the sample spans 150,000 or so clones, approximately 49% being singletons. This chain links TRBV21-1 with TRBJ1-1; the table's TRBD1 call for D was not verified on the DNA. TRBV21-1 counts as a pseudogene. The TCR originated in a human donor with alopecia areata. The sample was CD8+ T cells sorted from blood, taken at week 0. The CDR3 region is CASRKDSLKTEAFF. CDR3 in DNA: TGTGCCAGCAGGAAGGACAGCCTGAAAACTGAAGCTTTCTTT.